These 29 T cell receptor beta chains came from one sample sequenced in a study of blood T cell repertoires in COVID-19. Assay used: immunoSEQ multiplex PCR; TCRdb lists only in-frame clones, some missing. The sample includes nearly 400,000 clones, over 85% of them seen just once. The sequenced sample was PBMCs or T cells enriched from blood (not recorded which). The receptors here all came from a woman aged 25 to 39 who had recovered from COVID-19.

Details on this clone: The sample holds other DNA sequences that translate to the same CDR3. The gene calls are TRBV5-1 and TRBJ2-7; 7 bases align to TRBD1. Trimming removed 0 bases from V and 1 base from J; junction bases left unmatched: 1. The CDR3 extends over 14 amino acids. Germline loops: CDR1 SGHRS, CDR2 YFSETQ. CDR3 nucleotide sequence: TGCGCCAGCAGCTTGGACAGGGGATCCTACGAGCAGTACTTC. This translates into CASSLDRGSYEQYF.

This clone appeared a single time. The chain is built from TRBV4-1 and TRBJ2-1; maybe TRBD1 (7 bases). The CDR3 has 16 residues. Germline lookup yields CDR1 MGHRA and CDR2 YSYEKL. V was shortened by 4 bases and J by 0 bases, with 13 bases between the two germline ends. The CDR3, as DNA: TGCGCCAGCAGCCCGAGGAGGGACAGCTCCTACAATGAGCAGTTCTTC. The encoded protein is CASSPRRDSSYNEQFF.

This chain links TRBV29-1 with TRBJ2-5; D is perhaps TRBD1 (6 bases). The V end lost 5 bases, the J end lost 4 bases, and 14 bases lay between the germline ends. Germline CDR1 SQVTM, CDR2 ANQGSEA. The CDR3 spans 13 residues. CDR3 sequence reads: CSVFTGWGETQYF. In DNA, the CDR3 is TGCAGCGTTTTTACAGGGTGGGGAGAGACCCAGTACTTC.

The J gene is TRBJ1-5, the V gene TRBV12-3 or TRBV12-4; D is uncertain. V was pared by 1 base and J by 9 bases, with 10 bases between. The CDR3 sequence is 13 residues long. CDR3 bases: TGTGCCAGCAGTTTAGACAGTTCAGCGCCCCAGCATTTT. This translates into CASSLDSSAPQHF.

The sample holds a few counts of this clone. The rearrangement uses TRBV5-1 and TRBJ2-7, with D tentatively TRBD1 (5 bases). Trimming took off 0 bases at V and 3 bases at J, with 10 bases between the two ends. There are 14 residues in the CDR3. CDR1 is SGHRS, CDR2 YFSETQ, per germline. The CDR3 sequence: CASSLADSRYEQYF. CDR3 DNA sequence: TGCGCCAGCAGCTTGGCCGACAGCCGCTACGAGCAGTACTTC.

This clone has a single count. In the same sample, other DNA sequences code for this CDR3. V is TRBV30 and J is TRBJ2-5; D ambiguous. The germline V gene encodes CDR1 GTSNPN and CDR2 SVGIG (reference sequence). The CDR3 runs 11 residues. Trimming cost V 0 bases and J 5 bases, with 4 bases left between them. This chain's CDR3 is CAWSVRETQYF. The CDR3 DNA reads as TGTGCCTGGAGTGTACGGGAGACCCAGTACTTC.

The chain recombines TRBV5-4 with TRBJ1-2; 10 bases line up with TRBD1. Germline V CDR1 and CDR2: SGHNT, YYREEE (reference sequence). V lost 5 bases, J lost 7 bases, and 5 bases stayed unmatched. The CDR3 is made up of 13 amino acids. CDR3 in amino acids: CASSWTGGSGYTF. The CDR3 DNA reads as TGTGCCAGCAGTTGGACAGGGGGAAGTGGCTACACCTTC.

The chain employs TRBV27 and TRBJ2-7, with 16 nucleotides matching TRBD2. Germline V gene sequence: CDR1 MNHEY, CDR2 SMNVEV (reference sequence). J gave up 2 bases and V 2 bases, and 9 bases lay outside the gene matches. CDR3 length: 19 residues. CDR3: CASSLQGTSGRALTYEQYF. CDR3 nucleotides: TGTGCCAGCAGTTTACAGGGGACTAGCGGGAGGGCCCTAACCTACGAGCAGTACTTC.

The chain combines TRBV19 with TRBJ2-5; D is perhaps TRBD1 (7 bases). Looked up from germline, CDR1 is LNHDA and CDR2 is SQIVND (reference sequence). This CDR3 comprises 13 residues. Trimming took off 5 bases at V and 5 bases at J, with 12 bases between the two ends. The chain's CDR3 is CASSPQGRETQYF. The CDR3 region has the DNA TGTGCCAGTAGTCCACAGGGGAGGGAGACCCAGTACTTC.

The chain joins TRBV15 to TRBJ2-7, with D unresolved. Trimming left V 1 base short and J 2 bases short, with 15 bases between. Germline values: CDR1 LNHNV, CDR2 YYDKDF (reference sequence). The CDR3 is 16 residues long. The CDR3 coding sequence is TGTGCCACCAGCAGAGGACCCCTCGGGTTTCCCTACGAGCAGTACTTC. It translates to CATSRGPLGFPYEQYF. Based on the CDR3 plus reference TRBV15 and TRBJ2-7, the full variable domain is DAMVIQNPRYQVTQFGKPVTLSCSQTLNHNVMYWYQQKSSQAPKLLFHYYDKDFNNEADTPDNFQSRRPNTSFCFLDIRSPGLGDTAMYLCATSRGPLGFPYEQYFGPGTRLTVT.

J is TRBJ1-2 and V is TRBV27; D is perhaps TRBD1 (6 bases). The CDR3 consists of 13 residues. Germline CDR1 is MNHEY and CDR2 is SMNVEV (reference sequence). V lost 5 bases and J 4 bases, leaving 11 bases between the germline ends. CDR3 nucleotides: TGTGCCAGCAGTGGACAGTACCCCTATGGCTACACCTTC. This translates into CASSGQYPYGYTF.

This chain joins TRBV5-1 and TRBJ1-3, with D possibly TRBD1 on 6 matching bases. The CDR3 has 16 residues. CDR1 is SGHRS and CDR2 is YFSETQ in the germline V gene. Trimming took off 4 bases at V and 2 bases at J, with 16 bases between the two ends. For the CDR3, the DNA is TGCGCCAGCAGCAGGGGGACGGGTAACACTGGAAACACCATATATTTT. It encodes CASSRGTGNTGNTIYF.

This chain joins TRBV27 and TRBJ1-4; 9 bases are shared with TRBD1. Germline V CDR1 and CDR2: MNHEY, SMNVEV (reference sequence). V was clipped by 4 bases and J by 8 bases; unmatched bases: 8. The CDR3 consists of 15 residues. The chain's CDR3 is CASSSSDRGREKLFF. CDR3 coding DNA: TGTGCCAGCAGTTCCTCGGACAGGGGAAGAGAAAAACTGTTTTTT.

This clone has a count of ten or more. The V call is TRBV27, the J call TRBJ1-2; a weak D match, TRBD1 (6 bases). V lost 5 bases and J lost 6, with 19 bases in between. Germline-derived CDR1 and CDR2 are MNHEY and SMNVEV (reference sequence). The CDR3 has 15 residues. The CDR3 loop reads CASSLGRGGLDGYTF. CDR3 DNA sequence: TGTGCCAGCAGTCTGGGAAGGGGGGGCCTGGATGGCTACACCTTC.

The sample holds a few counts of this clone. The chain has TRBV28 and TRBJ2-2; TRBD1 might be the D (5 bases). V was clipped by 3 bases and J by 4 bases, with 12 bases between them. CDR1 and CDR2 (germline): MDHEN, SYDVKM. CDR3 length equals 15 residues. The CDR3 nucleotides read TGTGCCAGCAGTTTGGTCAGGCAGGGCACCGGGGAGCTGTTTTTT. This gives the protein CASSLVRQGTGELFF.

The chain uses TRBV11-2 and TRBJ2-1; D perhaps matches TRBD2 (6 bases). From germline, CDR1 is SGHAT and CDR2 FQNNGV. The V end was cut by 0 bases, the J end by 9 bases, with 9 bases between. This CDR3 is built from 13 residues. Written as DNA, the CDR3 is TGTGCCAGCAGCTTAGATAGGCGGGGTGAGCAGTTCTTC. The encoded protein is CASSLDRRGEQFF.

This clone was counted once. The chain joins TRBV5-1 to TRBJ2-7; a possible D gene is TRBD1 (5 bases). The CDR3 runs 13 residues. CDR1 SGHRS and CDR2 YFSETQ come from the germline V gene. Between the trimmed V and J ends, which lost 4 bases and 3 bases, there was a span of 11 bases. The CDR3 bases are TGCGCCAGCAGCCAGGACAAATACTACGAGCAGTACTTC. As protein: CASSQDKYYEQYF.

V usage is TRBV18 and J usage is TRBJ2-1, with 11 bases matching TRBD2. The CDR3 runs 15 residues. Germline loops: CDR1 KGHSH, CDR2 LQKENI. J lost 4 bases, V lost 5 bases, and 4 bases had no gene match. The CDR3 reads CASSEGTSGYNEQFF. The CDR3 nucleotides read TGTGCCAGCTCAGAAGGGACTAGCGGATACAATGAGCAGTTCTTC.

This sequence joins TRBV9 and TRBJ2-7; D call uncertain. Between the trimmed V and J ends, which lost 2 bases and 7 bases, there was a span of 19 bases. The germline gives CDR1 SGDLS, CDR2 YYNGEE. The CDR3 extends over 15 amino acids. The CDR3 loop reads CASSVVPEPEREQYF. CDR3 sequence (DNA): TGTGCCAGCAGCGTCGTGCCAGAGCCTGAGAGGGAGCAGTACTTC.

The genes are TRBV4-3 and TRBJ2-1; 7 bases agree with TRBD2. V trimming: 1 base; J trimming: 6 bases; junction bases outside the gene matches: 9. Germline CDR1 reads LGHNA; CDR2 reads YSLEER. CDR3 length: 16 residues. The CDR3 DNA sequence: TGCGCCAGCAGCCAAGCCCCTTTGGGCGGGGGCAATGAGCAGTTCTTC. Its protein is CASSQAPLGGGNEQFF.

The J gene is TRBJ1-1, the V gene TRBV15; D is undetermined. The V gene lost 9 bases and the J gene lost 5 bases, with 19 bases spanning the gap. The CDR3 covers 14 residues. Germline V gives CDR1 LNHNV, CDR2 YYDKDF (reference sequence). The CDR3 DNA sequence: TGTGCCACAACAGCGTCGGGGAGGAGGACTGAAGCTTTCTTT. As protein: CATTASGRRTEAFF.

The chain uses TRBV9 and TRBJ2-6; no reliable D call. Germline loops: CDR1 SGDLS, CDR2 YYNGEE. V gave up 1 base and J gave up 2 bases, with 7 bases separating them. The CDR3 covers 15 residues. As DNA, the CDR3 is TGTGCCAGCAGCGTACGACAAACTGGGGCCAACGTCCTGACTTTC. The encoded protein is CASSVRQTGANVLTF.

The rearrangement uses TRBV3-1 (or the pseudogene TRBV3-2) and TRBJ2-7, with 9 bases matching TRBD1. V shed 1 base, J shed 3 bases, and the junction held 13 bases outside the gene matches. Germline CDR1 is LGHDT and CDR2 is YNNKEL (reference sequence). The CDR3 loop spans 18 amino acids. The CDR3 is CASSQGPPGTGTFYEQYF. The CDR3 coding sequence is TGTGCCAGCAGCCAAGGCCCGCCCGGGACAGGGACCTTCTACGAGCAGTACTTC.

This clone was seen a few times. V and J are TRBV3-1 (or the pseudogene TRBV3-2) and TRBJ2-5; D may be TRBD2 (5 bases). The V and J ends lost 4 bases and 5 bases respectively, with 14 bases between them. This CDR3 has 14 amino acids. Germline V gene data show CDR1 as LGHDT and CDR2 as YNNKEL (reference sequence). The CDR3 spells CASSPTGSPETQYF. The CDR3 region has the DNA TGTGCCAGCAGCCCGACGGGGTCCCCGGAGACCCAGTACTTC.

This clone was seen more than once but under ten times. The chain links TRBV5-1 to TRBJ2-7; the D gene is possibly TRBD1 (6 bases). CDR1 is SGHRS and CDR2 is YFSETQ in the germline V gene. The CDR3 has 14 amino acids. Trimming pared 2 bases from V and 6 bases from J, leaving 15 bases between. The CDR3 spells CASSLQGTGVEQYF. The CDR3 DNA follows: TGCGCCAGCAGCTTACAGGGAACCGGCGTCGAGCAGTACTTC. The whole variable domain, filled in from reference TRBV5-1 and TRBJ2-7, reads KAGVTQTPRYLIKTRGQQVTLSCSPISGHRSVSWYQQTPGQGLQFLFEYFSETQRNKGNFPGRFSGRQFSNSRSEMNVSTLELGDSALYLCASSLQGTGVEQYFGPGTRLTVT.

This clone appeared a few times. The rearrangement links TRBV19 to TRBJ2-7, with 8 bases aligning to TRBD2. The germline V gene encodes CDR1 LNHDA and CDR2 SQIVND (reference sequence). The V gene end was trimmed by 3 bases and the J gene end by 0 bases; junction bases not matched to a gene: 4. The CDR3 spans 15 residues. CDR3 sequence (DNA): TGTGCCAGTAGTATCTTAGCGGGATACTCCTACGAGCAGTACTTC. Protein sequence: CASSILAGYSYEQYF. The variable domain in full, completed from reference TRBV19 and TRBJ2-7, reads DGGITQSPKYLFRKEGQNVTLSCEQNLNHDAMYWYRQDPGQGLRLIYYSQIVNDFQKGDIAEGYSVSREKKESFPLTVTSAQKNPTAFYLCASSILAGYSYEQYFGPGTRLTVT.

The V call is TRBV28, the J call TRBJ1-5; D ambiguous. CDR1 and CDR2 (germline): MDHEN, SYDVKM. This CDR3 is 15 amino acids long. Trimming cost V 5 bases and J 0 bases, with 11 bases left between them. CDR3: CASSPFAYSNQPQHF. The CDR3 nucleotides read TGTGCCAGCAGTCCATTCGCGTATAGCAATCAGCCCCAGCATTTT.

The J gene is TRBJ1-5, the V gene TRBV19, with a tentative D call TRBD1 (6 bases). The CDR3 spans 15 residues. Trimming cost V 11 bases and J 2 bases, with 19 bases left between them. Per the germline V gene, CDR1 is LNHDA and CDR2 is SQIVND (reference sequence). CDR3 residues: CAGGGRSMGNQPQHF. The CDR3 DNA sequence: TGTGCCGGGGGGGGCAGGTCAATGGGCAATCAGCCCCAGCATTTT.

The genes are TRBV29-1 and TRBJ2-2; 10 bases line up with TRBD1. There are 15 residues in the CDR3. Germline V gives CDR1 SQVTM, CDR2 ANQGSEA. The junction had 11 bases not matched to a gene; V was cut back by 5 bases and J by 8 bases. The DNA of the CDR3 is TGCAGCGTTTTGGTCGGACAGGGGGTTTCTGGGGAGCTGTTTTTT. Translation: CSVLVGQGVSGELFF.